This T cell receptor (beta chain) is from a study of CD8 T cells in ankylosing spondylitis. General study points: Ankylosing spondylitis blood appeared to be characterized by a TCR beta motif of roughly eight highly homologous variants.

As concerns this clonotype: Its antigen is still unknown.

CDR3 length equals 14 residues. CDR1 and CDR2 (germline): SGHTA, FQGNSA. The ends lost 1 base at V and 5 bases at J; junction bases unmatched: 3. Each TCR beta library was made by quantitative 5'-RACE that incorporated molecular barcodes. MiXCR was run by TCRdb on the 5' RACE reads, yielding one entry per CDR3 protein. The profile shows some 700,000 distinct CDR3 sequences, about 20% of them singletons. The sequence was collected from a male donor with ankylosing spondylitis. V usage is TRBV7-2 and J usage is TRBJ1-2; TRBD1 matches at 8 bases. The material sequenced was blood, either unsorted or a sorted T cell fraction (not recorded which). The CDR3 DNA sequence: TGTGCCAGCAGCTTAGACAGGGGGAAGTATGGCTACACCTTC. Residues: CASSLDRGKYGYTF.